This T cell receptor (beta chain) was observed in a study of blood T cell repertoires in COVID-19. For the study at large: From T cells, B-cell-depleted T cells, or PBMCs came the material, which was cDNA or gDNA.

In its sample, this clone was seen a few times. Trimming removed 8 bases at V and 1 base at J, with 15 bases between. Germline CDR1 reads SGHAT; CDR2 reads FQNNGV. This CDR3 contains 16 residues. Per the original data handling: For nucleated cells, counts were estimated from reference gene primer amplification. TCRdb's copy holds only in-frame clones and misses some; the assay was immunoSEQ multiplex PCR. That table supplies the V and J calls and clone size; D and trimming were determined from the DNA. The sample has roughly 100,000 clones, roughly 92% seen once; the top ten hold approximately 2%. This sequence originates from a woman aged 50 to 65 with COVID-19, enrolled during active disease. The chain carries TRBV11-2 and TRBJ2-6; tentatively, D is TRBD2 (6 bases). The sample comprised peripheral blood. CDR3 in DNA: TGTGCCAGCCTCGTCGTCGGGGGATCTGGGGCCAACGTCCTGACTTTC. Residues: CASLVVGGSGANVLTF.